The rows below give T cell receptor beta chains drawn from one sample of a study of shared clonotypes between healthy human individuals. The assay was immunoSEQ multiplex PCR, and TCRdb's table has in-frame clones only and misses some. The sample lists 2 million to 2.5 million clones, approximately 95% occurring once. Sequences were obtained from naive CD4+ T cells sorted from blood. These receptors were taken from a man aged 18 to 35 in good health. CDR3s include the opening cysteine and the closing phenylalanine or tryptophan. Each record gives: J gene, V gene, CDR3 protein.

TRBJ2-5 TRBV27 CASRSPGVGSETQYF
TRBJ1-1 TRBV2 CASSKGQGAPAFF
TRBJ1-5 TRBV6-1 CASSERGRVDNQPQHF
TRBJ2-4 TRBV18 CASSPITSGGPNIQYF
TRBJ2-2 TRBV28 CASRPGTQNTGELFF
TRBJ2-1 TRBV4-1 CASSQDEWGTEQFF
TRBJ2-3 TRBV11-2 CASSSTWAGAQYF
TRBJ2-2 TRBV30 CAWSVLALTGTGELFF
TRBJ1-1 TRBV6-5 CASNERGVNTEAFF
TRBJ2-5 TRBV7-8 CASSLASGSIKTQYF
TRBJ2-3 TRBV11-2 CASSYTSGGAADTQYF
TRBJ2-4 TRBV2 CASSSSGGADIQYF
TRBJ2-7 TRBV6-6 CASSSGGQGTYEQYF
TRBJ2-7 TRBV11-2 CASRYEQYF
TRBJ1-6 TRBV19 CATQGTLSSYNSPLHF
TRBJ2-3 TRBV7-9 CASSLVEYTSTDTQYF
TRBJ2-1 TRBV7-2 CASSLLAGGINEQFF
TRBJ1-2 TRBV29-1 CSVVEGRYGYTF
TRBJ2-5 TRBV5-4 CASSSPAGGRQETQYF
TRBJ1-5 TRBV7-2 CASTRNGGEGQPQHF
TRBJ2-1 TRBV18 CASSVQRGNEQFF